Presented here are 21 T cell receptor beta chains from one specimen sequenced in a study of cytomegalovirus exposure and HLA in healthy donors (dated by TCRdb to 2016 to 2017). The receptor library was made with the immunoSEQ multiplex PCR assay. TCRdb holds this immuneACCESS table with in-frame rearrangements only. Some clones are missing; in checked studies, unresolved V genes explain under half, and the rest has no known cause. This sample gives 120,000 or so clones in total; approximately 95% of them show up just once. The ten largest clones capture 1.5% to 2% of the sample. Material: PBMCs. The receptors were sampled from a man between 18 and 29 years old in good health and CMV-seronegative.

This chain joins TRBV6-5 and TRBJ2-5; 8 positions match TRBD1. Germline loops: CDR1 MNHEY, CDR2 SVGAGI. Trimming removed 7 bases from V and 4 bases from J; junction bases left unmatched: 5. The CDR3 sequence is 13 residues long. The CDR3 reads CASNQGAGETQYF. Written as DNA, the CDR3 is TGTGCCAGCAATCAGGGGGCGGGAGAGACCCAGTACTTC.

The rearrangement joins TRBV4-2 to TRBJ2-6, with 7 bases matching TRBD2. The V gene's germline CDR1 is LGHNA and CDR2 YNFKEQ. This CDR3 has 17 residues. V lost 3 bases to trimming and J lost 2 bases; unmatched junction nucleotides: 7. Here the CDR3 DNA reads TGTGCCAGCAGCCAGGGGGGGAGGGCAGCTGGGGCCAACGTCCTGACTTTC. Translated: CASSQGGRAAGANVLTF.

The rearrangement joins TRBV6-5 to TRBJ1-2; TRBD1 matches at 7 bases. V was clipped by 2 bases and J by 0 bases; unmatched bases: 6. The CDR3 has 16 amino acids. The V gene's germline CDR1 is MNHEY and CDR2 SVGAGI. The CDR3 is CASSYDHRGANYGYTF. CDR3 in DNA: TGTGCCAGCAGTTACGACCACAGGGGAGCTAACTATGGCTACACCTTC.

The chain links TRBV2 to TRBJ1-3, with 8 bases matching TRBD1. V dropped 6 bases and J dropped 0; count of bases not matched to a gene: 4. The V gene's germline CDR1 is SNHLY and CDR2 FYNNEI. The CDR3 spans 15 residues. Written as DNA, the CDR3 is TGTGCCAGCAGCCTAGACAGGGGCTCTGGAAACACCATATATTTT. Translated: CASSLDRGSGNTIYF.

This chain connects TRBV29-1 to TRBJ1-1; TRBD1 might be the D (6 bases). Trimming removed 1 base from V and 4 bases from J, with 16 bases in between. The germline V gene has CDR1 SQVTM and CDR2 ANQGSEA. The CDR3 is 15 amino acids. The CDR3 nucleotides are TGCAGCGTTGAAGCTCCGGGGGAGGGGGGCACTGAAGCTTTCTTT. Its translation is CSVEAPGEGGTEAFF.

This chain links TRBV19 with TRBJ2-7; D is perhaps TRBD2 (6 bases). The CDR3 length is 14 residues. Trimming took 6 bases from V and 3 from J, leaving 15 bases between them. The germline V gene encodes CDR1 LNHDA and CDR2 SQIVND (reference sequence). The CDR3 bases are TGTGCCAGTAGGGGCGGGACCTACGACTACGAGCAGTACTTC. Translating it yields CASRGGTYDYEQYF.

The V call is TRBV6-5, the J call TRBJ2-7; D is undetermined. This CDR3 comprises 13 residues. Germline values: CDR1 MNHEY, CDR2 SVGAGI. V lost 4 bases to trimming and J lost 3 bases, with 10 bases between them. DNA for the CDR3: TGTGCCAGCAGTTCCGGTCCTTACTACGAGCAGTACTTC. Translated: CASSSGPYYEQYF.

This rearrangement joins TRBV5-1 to TRBJ2-6; D ambiguous. The CDR3 is 15 amino acids. Between the trimmed V and J ends, which lost 3 bases and 1 base, there was a span of 8 bases. Germline CDR1 reads SGHRS; CDR2 reads YFSETQ. The CDR3 spells CASSSQMSGANVLTF. CDR3 sequence (DNA): TGCGCCAGCAGCTCACAGATGTCTGGGGCCAACGTCCTGACTTTC.

This chain joins TRBV7-9 and TRBJ2-2, with 9 bases lining up with TRBD2. The CDR3 has 16 amino acids. Germline V gene data show CDR1 as SEHNR and CDR2 as FQNEAQ (reference sequence). V was pared by 5 bases and J by 6 bases, with 10 bases of the junction left unmatched. CDR3: CASSPAIAGEAGELFF. CDR3 in DNA: TGTGCCAGCAGCCCTGCCATAGCGGGAGAAGCCGGGGAGCTGTTTTTT.

The chain uses TRBV11-3 and TRBJ2-3; 12 nucleotides line up with TRBD2. CDR1 and CDR2 (germline): SGHNT, YENEEA. V lost 4 bases to trimming and J lost 0 bases; unmatched junction nucleotides: 8. The CDR3 extends over 18 amino acids. CDR3 protein: CASSSWTSGAFSTDTQYF. The CDR3, as DNA: TGTGCCAGCAGCTCCTGGACTAGCGGGGCTTTCAGCACAGATACGCAGTATTTT.

As concerns this clone: Other DNA sequences in the same sample also yield this CDR3. The rearrangement uses TRBV27 and TRBJ2-7, with TRBD2 matching 9 bases. The V segment lost 2 bases and the J segment 7 bases; nucleotides outside the gene matches: 9. This CDR3 is built from 15 residues. CDR1 and CDR2 from the germline V gene are MNHEY and SMNVEV (reference sequence). The CDR3 reads CASSLRAGGSGEQYF. The DNA for the CDR3 is TGTGCCAGCAGTTTACGAGCGGGAGGATCGGGGGAGCAGTACTTC.

The V and J genes are TRBV27 and TRBJ1-4; D is uncertain. CDR3 length: 13 amino acids. Per the germline V gene, CDR1 is MNHEY and CDR2 is SMNVEV (reference sequence). V was trimmed by 6 bases and J by 7 bases, leaving 12 bases between them. This CDR3 is CASRAGPFEKLFF. DNA of the CDR3: TGTGCCAGCAGGGCGGGTCCGTTTGAAAAACTGTTTTTT. Using reference TRBV27 and TRBJ1-4 for the parts outside the CDR3, the full variable domain is EAQVTQNPRYLITVTGKKLTVTCSQNMNHEYMSWYRQDPGLGLRQIYYSMNVEVTDKGDVPEGYKVSRKEKRNFPLILESPSPNQTSLYFCASRAGPFEKLFFGSGTQLSVL.

J is TRBJ1-5 and V is TRBV28, with D maybe TRBD1 (6 bases). CDR3 length equals 16 residues. Trimming removed 4 bases from V and 6 bases from J, with 19 bases in between. Germline V gene sequence: CDR1 MDHEN, CDR2 SYDVKM. The CDR3: CASSSTDSLVGQPQHF. The CDR3 DNA reads as TGTGCCAGCAGTTCCACGGACAGTCTTGTCGGTCAGCCCCAGCATTTT. The full variable domain, with the rest looked up from reference TRBV28 and TRBJ1-5, is DVKVTQSSRYLVKRTGEKVFLECVQDMDHENMFWYRQDPGLGLRLIYFSYDVKMKEKGDIPEGYSVSREKKERFSLILESASTNQTSMYLCASSSTDSLVGQPQHFGDGTRLSIL.

The chain recombines TRBV28 with TRBJ2-7, with 7 bases matching TRBD2. This CDR3 region has 15 residues. Germline lookup yields CDR1 MDHEN and CDR2 SYDVKM. The J segment lost 7 bases and the V segment lost 3 bases, leaving 12 bases of the junction unmatched. CDR3 bases: TGTGCCAGCAGTTTTTTGGGGGAGGGCTTCCGGGAGCAGTACTTC. This sequence encodes CASSFLGEGFREQYF.

The chain combines TRBV6-5 with TRBJ1-1; D gene unclear. Germline V gives CDR1 MNHEY, CDR2 SVGAGI. The CDR3 has 15 amino acids. Trimming removed 0 bases at V and 1 base at J, with 9 bases between. The CDR3 region has the DNA TGTGCCAGCAGTTACTCAACGACGGGGAACACTGAAGCTTTCTTT. This gives the protein CASSYSTTGNTEAFF.

This clone was picked up one time. The CDR3 nucleotides read TGTGCCTGGAGTGCGGGGGGCAATCAGCCCCAGCATTTT. Amino acid sequence: CAWSAGGNQPQHF. The rearrangement uses TRBV30 and TRBJ1-5; TRBD1 might be the D (5 bases). Trimming shortened V by 1 base and J by 2 bases, and 6 bases separated the two germline ends. Germline loops: CDR1 GTSNPN, CDR2 SVGIG (reference sequence). This CDR3 comprises 13 residues. The whole variable domain, remainder taken from reference TRBV30 and TRBJ1-5, is SQTIHQWPATLVQPVGSPLSLECTVEGTSNPNLYWYRQAAGRGLQLLFYSVGIGQISSEVPQNLSASRPQDRQFILSSKKLLLSDSGFYLCAWSAGGNQPQHFGDGTRLSIL.

The chain couples TRBV27 to TRBJ2-7; D perhaps matches TRBD2 (7 bases). V was pared by 5 bases and J by 3 bases, with 11 bases between. The CDR3 length is 13 residues. CDR1 is MNHEY, CDR2 SMNVEV, per germline (reference sequence). The CDR3: CASSPGGHYEQYF. For the CDR3, the DNA is TGTGCCAGCAGTCCCGGGGGGCACTACGAGCAGTACTTC.

This rearrangement joins TRBV4-1 to TRBJ2-7; TRBD1 aligns across 9 bases. CDR3 length equals 14 residues. V was clipped by 4 bases and J by 5 bases; unmatched bases: 6. Germline CDR1 reads MGHRA; CDR2 reads YSYEKL. CDR3 nucleotides: TGCGCCAGCAGCCTCGGACAGGGGTCTGACGAGCAGTACTTC. It codes for CASSLGQGSDEQYF.

The rearrangement links TRBV12-5 to TRBJ1-1; D gene uncertain. CDR1 LGHNT and CDR2 FRNRAP come from the germline V gene. The CDR3 is 12 residues long. Trimming took 6 bases from V and 1 from J, leaving 6 bases between them. CDR3 residues: CASGIWNTEAFF. In DNA form, the CDR3 reads TGTGCTAGTGGAATATGGAACACTGAAGCTTTCTTT.

This CDR3 is CASLTSLSNEQFF. DNA of the CDR3: TGTGCCAGCCTGACTAGTCTTTCTAATGAGCAGTTCTTC. The gene calls are TRBV6-1 and TRBJ2-1, with D possibly matching TRBD2 (6 bases). Trimming took 8 bases from V and 7 from J, leaving 15 bases between them. CDR3 size: 13 residues. Germline CDR1 reads MNHNS; CDR2 reads SASEGT.

The CDR3 nucleotides are TGCGCCAGCAGCCCAACTAGCGGAGGGGGTTATGAGCAGTTCTTC. It translates to CASSPTSGGGYEQFF. The rearrangement uses TRBV5-1 and TRBJ2-1; TRBD2 matches 8 bases. In germline, CDR1 is SGHRS, CDR2 YFSETQ. V shed 4 bases, J shed 8 bases, and the junction held 11 bases outside the gene matches. CDR3 length equals 15 residues.